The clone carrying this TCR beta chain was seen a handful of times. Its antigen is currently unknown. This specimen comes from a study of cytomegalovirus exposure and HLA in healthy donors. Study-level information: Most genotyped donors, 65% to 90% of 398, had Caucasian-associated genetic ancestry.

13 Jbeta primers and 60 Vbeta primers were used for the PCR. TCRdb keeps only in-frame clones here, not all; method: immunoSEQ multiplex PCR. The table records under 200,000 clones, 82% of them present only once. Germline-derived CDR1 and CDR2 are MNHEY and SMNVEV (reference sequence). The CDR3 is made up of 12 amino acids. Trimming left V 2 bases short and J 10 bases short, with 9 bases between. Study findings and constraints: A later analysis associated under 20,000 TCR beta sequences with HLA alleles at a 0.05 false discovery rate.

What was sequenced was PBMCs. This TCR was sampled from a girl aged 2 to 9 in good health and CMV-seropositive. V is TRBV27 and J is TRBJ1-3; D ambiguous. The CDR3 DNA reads TGTGCCAGCAGTTTAGAACGGGAAACCATATATTTT. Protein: CASSLERETIYF.